One and the same sample provided the 8 T cell receptor beta chains below, sequenced in a study of T cell repertoires in cytomegalovirus infection. TCRdb redid the calling of the reads with MiXCR, one entry per CDR3 protein. This table holds about 490,000 distinct CDR3 sequences, about a quarter found once. Sequenced input: PBMCs. The receptors come from a human donor in good health (CMV status not recorded). Some clones in this sample may be carry-over from other donors' samples.

The chain recombines TRBV7-9 with TRBJ2-5; D is possibly TRBD1 (6 bases). The germline V and J ends were trimmed by 6 bases and 4 bases, with 15 bases remaining between them. The CDR3 length is 14 residues. Germline V lookup: CDR1 SEHNR, CDR2 FQNEAQ (reference sequence). This chain's CDR3 is CASRDSLLRETQYF. The CDR3 DNA follows: TGTGCCAGCAGGGACAGCCTCTTGCGAGAGACCCAGTACTTC.

This rearrangement joins TRBV4-1 to TRBJ2-1, with D maybe TRBD2 (5 bases). This CDR3 is 16 amino acids long. The V end lost 1 base, the J end lost 7 bases, and 17 bases lay between the germline ends. Germline V lookup: CDR1 MGHRA, CDR2 YSYEKL. DNA for the CDR3: TGCGCCAGCAGCCAAGGATCAGTCGTAGTAGCGAATGAGCAGTTCTTC. Residues: CASSQGSVVVANEQFF.

The rearrangement uses TRBV6-1 and TRBJ2-7, with 7 bases that match TRBD1. CDR3 size: 15 residues. V was clipped by 5 bases and J by 12 bases; unmatched bases: 19. Germline V gene sequence: CDR1 MNHNS, CDR2 SASEGT. CDR3 protein: CASSHGQGDVYGRYF. CDR3 nucleotide sequence: TGTGCCAGCAGTCACGGCCAGGGGGACGTTTATGGGCGGTACTTC.

The J gene is TRBJ2-2, the V gene TRBV7-9; 8 positions agree with TRBD1. The germline V gene has CDR1 SEHNR and CDR2 FQNEAQ (reference sequence). The length of the CDR3 is 15 residues. V trimming: 2 bases; J trimming: 7 bases; junction bases outside the gene matches: 6. CDR3 residues: CASSLPGGQGGELFF. The CDR3 bases are TGTGCCAGCAGCTTACCCGGAGGACAGGGCGGGGAGCTGTTTTTT. Looking up the rest from reference TRBV7-9 and TRBJ2-2 gives the full variable domain: DTGVSQNPRHKITKRGQNVTFRCDPISEHNRLYWYRQTLGQGPEFLTYFQNEAQLEKSRLLSDRFSAERPKGSFSTLEIQRTEQGDSAMYLCASSLPGGQGGELFFGEGSRLTVL.

The chain carries TRBV27 and TRBJ1-4, with 7 bases aligning to TRBD1. In germline, CDR1 is MNHEY, CDR2 SMNVEV (reference sequence). V lost 5 bases, J lost 7 bases, and 7 bases stayed unmatched. This CDR3 comprises 14 residues. The CDR3 region is CASSPQGPGEKLFF. The DNA for the CDR3 is TGTGCCAGCAGTCCACAGGGGCCGGGTGAAAAACTGTTTTTT. The whole variable domain, remainder taken from reference TRBV27 and TRBJ1-4, is EAQVTQNPRYLITVTGKKLTVTCSQNMNHEYMSWYRQDPGLGLRQIYYSMNVEVTDKGDVPEGYKVSRKEKRNFPLILESPSPNQTSLYFCASSPQGPGEKLFFGSGTQLSVL.

This clonotype showed up many times. The V gene is TRBV7-2, the J gene TRBJ2-7, with 7 bases lining up with TRBD2. The junction had 5 bases not matched to a gene; V was cut back by 0 bases and J by 3 bases. The CDR3 runs 15 residues. The V gene's germline CDR1 is SGHTA and CDR2 FQGNSA. Here the CDR3 reads CASSLAAGAIYEQYV. The CDR3, as DNA: TGTGCCAGCAGCTTAGCGGCGGGAGCCATCTACGAGCAGTACGTC.

This clonotype was detected many times. The CDR3 sequence: CASSHLTGTGGRTGELFF. For the CDR3, the DNA is TGTGCCAGCAGTCACCTAACCGGGACAGGGGGCCGGACCGGGGAGCTGTTTTTT. The chain links TRBV7-6 to TRBJ2-2, with 12 positions matching TRBD1. J was trimmed by 5 bases and V by 6 bases; bases with no gene match: 13. CDR1 and CDR2 from the germline V gene are SGHVS and FNYEAQ. The CDR3 length is 18 residues. The complete variable domain, with remaining parts taken from reference TRBV7-6 and TRBJ2-2, reads GAGVSQSPRYKVTKRGQDVALRCDPISGHVSLYWYRQALGQGPEFLTYFNYEAQQDKSGLPNDRFSAERPEGSISTLTIQRTEQRDSAMYRCASSHLTGTGGRTGELFFGEGSRLTVL.

The CDR3 DNA sequence: TGTGCCATCACCGCTGACAGGGATACAAGGGAAGCTTTCTTT. Translation gives CAITADRDTREAFF. The J gene is TRBJ1-1, the V gene TRBV10-3, with 7 bases fitting TRBD1. The CDR3 has 14 residues. Looked up from germline, CDR1 is ENHRY and CDR2 is SYGVKD. Losses at the gene ends were 7 bases for V and 8 bases for J; bases not matched to a gene: 13.